This T cell receptor (beta chain) came from a study of blood T cell repertoires in COVID-19 (dated by TCRdb to 2018 to 2021). With regard to the full study: Samples covering the acute and convalescent phases of COVID-19 were provided by collaborators in the United States, Italy and Spain. The prospective study material was composed of cDNA or gDNA derived from T cells, B-cell-depleted T cells, or PBMCs. Sample metadata almost always included a de-identified subject ID, COVID-19 status, age in years and sex. Subjects who had been exposed to COVID-19, were actively infected with it, or had recovered from it provided the deeply sampled blood TCRbeta repertoires that made up the dataset. The repertoires were made available in a free public database intended to serve as a resource for research on the immune response to SARS-CoV-2. Where available, HLA class I and class II types were obtained from metadata supplied by the sample provider rather than from assay-based typing. The samples were drawn from the first 160 participants of the ongoing ImmuneRACE study and from more than 1,000 subjects provided by 6 global collaborators.

TCRbeta CDR3 regions were amplified from genomic DNA by means of the immunoSEQ Assay, a bias-controlled multiplex PCR. In the paper's pipeline: Nucleated cell counts per sample were estimated from amplification of reference gene primers within the assay. To quantify the absolute abundance of each unique TCRbeta CDR3 rearrangement, sequence reads were collapsed and filtered. For each sample, productive Simpson clonality was calculated as the square root of Simpson's diversity index over productive rearrangements. TCRdb stores this immuneACCESS table with in-frame sequences only. Part of the clones is absent; in the studies checked, under half of the shortfall reflects unresolved V genes, and no reason is known for the rest. The V and J calls and clone size are taken from that table; D and trimming were inferred from the DNA. The sample yields approximately 530,000 clones; 85% to 90% were counted once. In total, the top ten clones hold less than 9.5% of the sample.

Note on this clone: The antigen it binds to is not known. Base qualities are missing; no much larger clone stands one base away.

Study-wide conclusions, independent of this receptor: The amount of clinical and demographic metadata varied by source and participant and was provided uncurated.

In Seattle, one collaborating source enrolled patients while the infection was active and tracked those patients longitudinally over the course of disease. The collaborating institutions used their own protocols to collect whole blood in K2EDTA tubes. For TCRbeta analysis, collaborators shipped samples in one of three forms: frozen whole blood, isolated PBMCs, or DNA extracted from either of those sample types. Inclusive of the bounding cysteine and phenylalanine, the CDR3 is 14 residues long. Just the 42-base CDR3 DNA is kept, in frame starting at base 1. V and J are trimmed by 6 bases and 4 bases, and the gene matches miss 7 bases of the junction. The germline V gene encodes CDR1 LGHDT and CDR2 YNNKEL (reference sequence).

The sample comprised peripheral blood. The V and J segments used are TRBV3-1 (or the pseudogene TRBV3-2) and TRBJ2-7, with 9 bases aligning to TRBD1. This receptor was identified in a woman in her 50s with COVID-19, enrolled during active disease. The bases are TGTGCCAGCAGTCGGGGGACAGGGCAATACGAGCAGTACTTC. The encoded protein is CASSRGTGQYEQYF.